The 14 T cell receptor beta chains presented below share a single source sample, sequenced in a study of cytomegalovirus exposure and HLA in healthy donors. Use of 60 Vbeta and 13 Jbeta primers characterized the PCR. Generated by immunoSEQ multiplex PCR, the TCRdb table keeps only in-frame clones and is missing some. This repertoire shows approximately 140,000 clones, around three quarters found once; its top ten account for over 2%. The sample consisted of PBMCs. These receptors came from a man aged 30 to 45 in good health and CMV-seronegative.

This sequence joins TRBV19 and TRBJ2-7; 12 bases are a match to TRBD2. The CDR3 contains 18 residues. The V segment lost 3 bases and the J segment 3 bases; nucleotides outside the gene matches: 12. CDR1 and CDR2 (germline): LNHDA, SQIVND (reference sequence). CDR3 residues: CASSMGLAGGSRNYEQYF. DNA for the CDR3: TGTGCCAGTAGTATGGGCCTAGCGGGAGGGTCGCGGAACTACGAGCAGTACTTC.

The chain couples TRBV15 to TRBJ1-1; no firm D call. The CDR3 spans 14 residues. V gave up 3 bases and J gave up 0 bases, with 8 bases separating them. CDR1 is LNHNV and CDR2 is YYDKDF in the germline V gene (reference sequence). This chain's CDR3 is CATSRSLVNTEAFF. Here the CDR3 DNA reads TGTGCCACCAGCAGGTCCCTTGTGAACACTGAAGCTTTCTTT.

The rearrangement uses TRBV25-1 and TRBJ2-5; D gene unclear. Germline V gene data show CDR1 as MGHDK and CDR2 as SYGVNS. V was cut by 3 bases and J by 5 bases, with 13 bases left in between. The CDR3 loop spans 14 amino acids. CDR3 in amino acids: CASSDPYRPETQYF. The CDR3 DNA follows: TGTGCCAGCAGTGATCCCTACCGCCCGGAGACCCAGTACTTC.

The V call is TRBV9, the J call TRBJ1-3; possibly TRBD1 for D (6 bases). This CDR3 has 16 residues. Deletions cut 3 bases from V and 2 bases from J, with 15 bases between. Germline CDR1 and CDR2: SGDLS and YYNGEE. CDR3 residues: CASSAAGALTGNTIYF. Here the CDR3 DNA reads TGTGCCAGCAGCGCCGCAGGGGCCCTTACTGGAAACACCATATATTTT.

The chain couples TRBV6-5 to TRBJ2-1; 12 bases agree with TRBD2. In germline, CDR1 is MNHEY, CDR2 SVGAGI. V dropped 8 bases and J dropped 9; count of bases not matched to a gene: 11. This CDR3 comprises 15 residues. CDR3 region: CASRGLAGGPGEQFF. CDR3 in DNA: TGTGCCAGCCGGGGGCTAGCGGGAGGGCCAGGTGAGCAGTTCTTC.

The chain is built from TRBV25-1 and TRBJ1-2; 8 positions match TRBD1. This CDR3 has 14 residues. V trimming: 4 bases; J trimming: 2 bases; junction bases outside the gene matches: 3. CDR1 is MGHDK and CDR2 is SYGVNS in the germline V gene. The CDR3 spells CASSGQGRNYGYTF. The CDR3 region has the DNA TGTGCCAGCAGTGGACAGGGGCGCAACTATGGCTACACCTTC.

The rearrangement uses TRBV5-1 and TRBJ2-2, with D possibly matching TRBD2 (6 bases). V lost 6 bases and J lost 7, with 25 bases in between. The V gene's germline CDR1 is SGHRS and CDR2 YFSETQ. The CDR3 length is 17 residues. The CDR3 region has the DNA TGCGCCAGCAACAAAGGGGACTGGACTCCTGATGGCGGGGAGCTGTTTTTT. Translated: CASNKGDWTPDGGELFF.

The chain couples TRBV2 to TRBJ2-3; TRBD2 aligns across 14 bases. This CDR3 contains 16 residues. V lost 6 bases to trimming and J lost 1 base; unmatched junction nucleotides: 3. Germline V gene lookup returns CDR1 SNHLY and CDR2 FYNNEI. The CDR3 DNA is TGTGCCAGCAGCCGACTAGCGGGGGGGGGCACAGATACGCAGTATTTT. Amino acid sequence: CASSRLAGGGTDTQYF.

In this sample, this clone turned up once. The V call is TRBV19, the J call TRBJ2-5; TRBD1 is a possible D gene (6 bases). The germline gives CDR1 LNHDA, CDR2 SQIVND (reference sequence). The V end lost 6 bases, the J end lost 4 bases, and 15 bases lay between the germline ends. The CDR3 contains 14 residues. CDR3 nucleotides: TGTGCCAGTAGCGAACGGACAGTCTCAGAGACCCAGTACTTC. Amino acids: CASSERTVSETQYF.

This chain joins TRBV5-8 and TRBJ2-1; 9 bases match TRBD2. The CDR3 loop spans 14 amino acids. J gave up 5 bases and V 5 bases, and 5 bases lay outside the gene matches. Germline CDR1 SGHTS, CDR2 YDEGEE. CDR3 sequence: CASSFPSGDNEQFF. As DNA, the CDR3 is TGTGCCAGCAGTTTCCCTAGCGGGGACAATGAGCAGTTCTTC.

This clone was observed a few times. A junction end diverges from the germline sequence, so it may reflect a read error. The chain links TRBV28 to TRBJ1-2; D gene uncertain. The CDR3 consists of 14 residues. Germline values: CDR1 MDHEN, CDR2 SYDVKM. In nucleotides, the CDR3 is TGTGCCAGCAGTTCCGACCTAACTAACTATGGCTACCCCTTC. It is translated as CASSSDLTNYGYPF.

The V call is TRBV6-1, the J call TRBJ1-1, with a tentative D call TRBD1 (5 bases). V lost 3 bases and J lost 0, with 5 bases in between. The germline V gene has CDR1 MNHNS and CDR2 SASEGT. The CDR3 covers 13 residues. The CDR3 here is CASSDRVNTEAFF. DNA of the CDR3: TGTGCCAGCAGTGACAGGGTGAACACTGAAGCTTTCTTT.

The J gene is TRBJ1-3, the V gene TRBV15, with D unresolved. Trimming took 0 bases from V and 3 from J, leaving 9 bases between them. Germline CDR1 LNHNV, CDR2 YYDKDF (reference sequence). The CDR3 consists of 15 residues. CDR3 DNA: TGTGCCACCAGCAGAGATCGAACAGATGGAAACACCATATATTTT. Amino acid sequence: CATSRDRTDGNTIYF.

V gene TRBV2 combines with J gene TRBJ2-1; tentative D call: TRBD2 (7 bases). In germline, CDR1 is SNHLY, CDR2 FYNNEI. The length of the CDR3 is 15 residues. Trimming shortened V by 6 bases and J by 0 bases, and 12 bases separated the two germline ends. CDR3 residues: CASRGRGASYNEQFF. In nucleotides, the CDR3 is TGTGCCAGCAGGGGCCGGGGGGCCTCCTACAATGAGCAGTTCTTC.